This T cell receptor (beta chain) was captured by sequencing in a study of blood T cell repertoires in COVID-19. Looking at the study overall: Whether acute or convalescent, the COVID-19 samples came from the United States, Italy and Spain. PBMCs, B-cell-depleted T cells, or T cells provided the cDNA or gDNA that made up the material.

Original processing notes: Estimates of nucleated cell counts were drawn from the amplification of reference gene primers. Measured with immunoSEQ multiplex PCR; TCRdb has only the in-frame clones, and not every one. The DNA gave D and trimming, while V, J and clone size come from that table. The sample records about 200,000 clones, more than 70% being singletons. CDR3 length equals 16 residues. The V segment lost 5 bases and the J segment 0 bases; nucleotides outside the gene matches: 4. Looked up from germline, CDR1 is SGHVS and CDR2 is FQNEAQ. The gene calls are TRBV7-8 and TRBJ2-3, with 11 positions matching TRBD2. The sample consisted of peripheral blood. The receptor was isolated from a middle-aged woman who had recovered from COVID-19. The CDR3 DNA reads TGTGCCAGCAGCCTGCCTAGCGGGAGGAGCACAGATACGCAGTATTTT. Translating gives CASSLPSGRSTDTQYF.